This section outlines one T cell receptor (beta chain) sequence together with its context. What it recognizes is unknown. A junction end diverges from the germline sequence, so it may reflect a read error. Once RNA had been extracted, it was reverse transcribed into cDNA to act as the sequencing template. Sequencing was performed with immunoSEQ multiplex PCR; in TCRdb, only in-frame clones are kept and a portion is missing. The sample consists of under 250,000 clones, roughly 56% of them appearing once. Treatment here: oral pan-JAK inhibitor, 5-10 mg twice daily. This sample stems from a study of CD8+ T cells in alopecia areata. Overall study findings and caveats: Higher clonality than in normal scalp was seen in lesional scalp, especially alopecia totalis/universalis. Mice gave a clearer picture of TCR sharing than patients did, possibly for HLA-related reasons. Tofacitinib significantly brought down scalp clonality and expanded CD8+ clones among top 100. Since there was just one nonresponder, nobody can yet say how baseline CD8+ expansion ties to response.

The CDR3 sequence is 10 residues long. Per germline, CDR1 SQVTM and CDR2 ANQGSEA. V is TRBV29-1 and J is TRBJ1-1, with D maybe TRBD1 (6 bases). Sequencing used CD4+ T cells sorted from blood, obtained at week 4, from a patient treated with tofacitinib. This TCR came from a human donor with alopecia areata. The CDR3 is CSVSHGQQTF. CDR3 DNA: TGCAGCGTATCACATGGACAGCAGACCTTT.